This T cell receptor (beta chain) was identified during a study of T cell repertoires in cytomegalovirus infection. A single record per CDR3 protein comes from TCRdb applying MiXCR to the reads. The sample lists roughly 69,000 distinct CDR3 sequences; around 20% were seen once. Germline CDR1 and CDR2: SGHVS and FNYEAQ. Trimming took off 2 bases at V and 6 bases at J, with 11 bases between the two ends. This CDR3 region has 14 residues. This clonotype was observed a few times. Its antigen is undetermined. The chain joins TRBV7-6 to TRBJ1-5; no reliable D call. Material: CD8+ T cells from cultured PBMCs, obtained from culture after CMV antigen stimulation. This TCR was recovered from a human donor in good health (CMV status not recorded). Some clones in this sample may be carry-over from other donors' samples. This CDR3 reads CASSLRPVGQPQHF. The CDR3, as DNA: TGTGCCAGCAGCTTACGCCCGGTGGGTCAGCCCCAGCATTTT.